A selection of T cell receptor beta chains follows, all from one sample in a study of T cells in Graves' hyperthyroidism and ophthalmopathy. TCRdb fed the multiplex PCR reads into MiXCR, producing one record per CDR3 protein. The sample holds fewer than 600,000 distinct CDR3 sequences, 14% seen once. Source material: blood. The receptors come from a woman in her thirties or forties with Graves' hyperthyroidism. Both conserved end residues are part of each CDR3. The D gene is left open where the match is weak. Where a row states a size, it is once, few, many or the class of an expanded clone; other rows omit it.

J: TRBJ1-5; D: -; size: few; V: TRBV6-1; CDR3: CASRSDSSNQPQHF; DNA: TGTGCCAGCAGGTCAGACAGTAGCAATCAGCCCCAGCATTTT
J: TRBJ2-1; D: TRBD2; size: -; V: TRBV20-1; CDR3: CSAPSGNYNEQFF; DNA: TGCAGTGCACCCAGCGGGAACTACAATGAGCAGTTCTTC
J: TRBJ2-3; D: TRBD2; size: -; V: TRBV30; CDR3: CAWTLPGSGISTDTQYF; DNA: TGTGCCTGGACCCTGCCGGGTAGCGGGATAAGCACAGATACGCAGTATTTT
J: TRBJ1-1; D: -; size: many; V: TRBV20-1; CDR3: CSARIRGEMNTEAFF; DNA: TGCAGTGCTAGAATAAGGGGAGAGATGAACACTGAAGCTTTCTTT
J: TRBJ2-7; D: TRBD2; size: -; V: TRBV5-6; CDR3: CASSGDHSGRPYEQYF; DNA: TGTGCCAGCAGCGGGGACCATAGCGGGAGGCCGTACGAGCAGTACTTC
J: TRBJ1-6; D: -; size: -; V: TRBV7-2; CDR3: CASSLVSGPYNSPLHF; DNA: TGTGCCAGCAGCTTAGTGTCAGGACCTTATAATTCACCCCTCCACTTT
J: TRBJ2-3; D: TRBD2; size: many; V: TRBV20-1; CDR3: CSASSGRLTDTQYF; DNA: TGCAGTGCTTCTAGCGGGAGGCTCACAGATACGCAGTATTTT
J: TRBJ2-7; D: TRBD1; size: few; V: TRBV20-1; CDR3: CSARGQGGLYEQYF; DNA: TGCAGTGCTAGGGGACAGGGGGGCCTCTACGAGCAGTACTTC
J: TRBJ2-6; D: TRBD2; size: -; V: TRBV5-1; CDR3: CASSSGTSGTGANVLTF; DNA: TGCGCCAGCAGCTCCGGGACTAGCGGGACTGGGGCCAACGTCCTGACTTTC
J: TRBJ2-5; D: TRBD2; size: many; V: TRBV7-9; CDR3: CASSLGLAGAGETQYF; DNA: TGTGCCAGCAGCTTAGGACTAGCGGGAGCAGGAGAGACCCAGTACTTC
J: TRBJ1-1; D: -; size: -; V: TRBV13; CDR3: CASSPDYGANTEAFF; DNA: TGTGCCAGCAGCCCGGATTACGGGGCGAACACTGAAGCTTTCTTT
J: TRBJ2-7; D: -; size: many; V: TRBV18; CDR3: CASSPSSYEQYF; DNA: TGTGCCAGCAGCCCTAGCTCCTACGAGCAGTACTTC
J: TRBJ2-7; D: -; size: -; V: TRBV28; CDR3: CASSAPAYEQYF; DNA: TGTGCCTCCTCCGCCCCCGCCTACGAGCAGTACTTC
J: TRBJ1-2; D: TRBD1; size: -; V: TRBV20-1; CDR3: CSASRTGYDYGYTF; DNA: TGCAGTGCTTCCCGGACAGGTTATGACTATGGCTACACCTTC
J: TRBJ2-1; D: -; size: -; V: TRBV4-1; CDR3: CASSQDRGKGNEQFF; DNA: TGCGCCAGCAGCCAAGATCGGGGGAAGGGAAATGAGCAGTTCTTC
J: TRBJ1-2; D: -; size: many; V: TRBV6-5; CDR3: CASSYFPDRPNYGYTF; DNA: TGTGCCAGCAGTTACTTCCCGGACAGACCTAACTATGGCTACACCTTC
J: TRBJ2-7; D: TRBD2; size: many; V: TRBV20-1; CDR3: CSARSGTRVHEQYF; DNA: TGCAGTGCTAGATCCGGGACTAGGGTCCACGAGCAGTACTTC